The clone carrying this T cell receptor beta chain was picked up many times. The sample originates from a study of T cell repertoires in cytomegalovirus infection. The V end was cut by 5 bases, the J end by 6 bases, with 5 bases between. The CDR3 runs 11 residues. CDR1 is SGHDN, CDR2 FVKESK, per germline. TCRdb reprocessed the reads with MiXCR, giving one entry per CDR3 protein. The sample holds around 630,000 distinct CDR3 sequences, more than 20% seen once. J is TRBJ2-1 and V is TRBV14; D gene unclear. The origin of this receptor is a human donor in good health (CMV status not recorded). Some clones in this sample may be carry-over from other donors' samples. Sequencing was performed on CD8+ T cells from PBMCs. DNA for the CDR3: TGTGCCAGCAGCAGGACCAATGAGCAGTTCTTC. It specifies CASSRTNEQFF. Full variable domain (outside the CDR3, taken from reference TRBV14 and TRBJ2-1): EAGVTQFPSHSVIEKGQTVTLRCDPISGHDNLYWYRRVMGKEIKFLLHFVKESKQDESGMPNNRFLAERTGGTYSTLKVQPAELEDSGVYFCASSRTNEQFFGPGTRLTVL.